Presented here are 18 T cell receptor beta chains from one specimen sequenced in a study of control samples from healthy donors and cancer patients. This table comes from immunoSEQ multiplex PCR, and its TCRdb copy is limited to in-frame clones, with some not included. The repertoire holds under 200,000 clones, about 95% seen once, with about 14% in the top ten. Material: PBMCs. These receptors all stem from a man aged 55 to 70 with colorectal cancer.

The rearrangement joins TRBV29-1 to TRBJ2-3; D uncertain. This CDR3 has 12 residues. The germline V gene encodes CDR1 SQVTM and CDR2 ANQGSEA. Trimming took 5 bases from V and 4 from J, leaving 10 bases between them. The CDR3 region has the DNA TGCAGCGTTCGGCCTTCAGCAGATACGCAGTATTTT. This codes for CSVRPSADTQYF.

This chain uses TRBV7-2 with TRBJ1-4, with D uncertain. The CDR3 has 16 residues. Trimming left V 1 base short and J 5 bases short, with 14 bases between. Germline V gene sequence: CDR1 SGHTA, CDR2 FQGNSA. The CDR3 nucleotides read TGTGCCAGCAGCTTAGAGTGGAGTCAGCGCAATGAAAAACTGTTTTTT. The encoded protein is CASSLEWSQRNEKLFF.

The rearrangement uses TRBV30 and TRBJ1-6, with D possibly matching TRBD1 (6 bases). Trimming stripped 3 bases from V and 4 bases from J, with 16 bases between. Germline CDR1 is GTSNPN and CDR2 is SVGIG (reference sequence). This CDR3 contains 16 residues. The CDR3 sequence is CAWSGPGDHYNSPLHF. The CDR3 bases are TGTGCCTGGAGCGGACCAGGGGATCATTATAATTCACCCCTCCACTTT.

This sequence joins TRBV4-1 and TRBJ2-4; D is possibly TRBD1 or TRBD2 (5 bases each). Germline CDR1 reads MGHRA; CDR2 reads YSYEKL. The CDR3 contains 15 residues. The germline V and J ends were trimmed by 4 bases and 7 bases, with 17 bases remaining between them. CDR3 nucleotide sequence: TGCGCCAGCAGCCGATCCGGGGACGTAGACAACATTCAGTACTTC. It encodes CASSRSGDVDNIQYF.

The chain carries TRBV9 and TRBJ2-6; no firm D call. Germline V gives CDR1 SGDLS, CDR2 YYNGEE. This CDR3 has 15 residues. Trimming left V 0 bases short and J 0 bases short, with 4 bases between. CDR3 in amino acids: CASSVGPSGANVLTF. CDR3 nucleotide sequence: TGTGCCAGCAGCGTAGGACCCTCTGGGGCCAACGTCCTGACTTTC. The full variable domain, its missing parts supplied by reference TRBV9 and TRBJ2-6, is DSGVTQTPKHLITATGQRVTLRCSPRSGDLSVYWYQQSLDQGLQFLIQYYNGEERAKGNILERFSAQQFPDLHSELNLSSLELGDSALYFCASSVGPSGANVLTFGAGSRLTVL.

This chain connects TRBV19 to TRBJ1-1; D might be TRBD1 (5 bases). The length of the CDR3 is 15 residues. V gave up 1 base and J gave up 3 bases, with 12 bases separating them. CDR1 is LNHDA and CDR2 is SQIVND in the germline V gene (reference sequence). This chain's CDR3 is CASSIGGYPDTEAFF. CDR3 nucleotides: TGTGCCAGTAGTATAGGGGGGTACCCGGACACTGAAGCTTTCTTT.

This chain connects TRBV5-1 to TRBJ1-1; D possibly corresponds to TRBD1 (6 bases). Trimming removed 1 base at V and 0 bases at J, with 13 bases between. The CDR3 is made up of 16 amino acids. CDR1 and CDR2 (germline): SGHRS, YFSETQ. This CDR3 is CASSLRTGTVNTEAFF. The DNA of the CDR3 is TGCGCCAGCAGCTTGCGAACAGGGACGGTGAACACTGAAGCTTTCTTT.

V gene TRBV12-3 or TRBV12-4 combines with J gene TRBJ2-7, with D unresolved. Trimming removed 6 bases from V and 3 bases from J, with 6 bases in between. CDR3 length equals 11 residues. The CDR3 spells CASSSNYEQYF. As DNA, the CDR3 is TGTGCCAGCAGCTCAAACTACGAGCAGTACTTC.

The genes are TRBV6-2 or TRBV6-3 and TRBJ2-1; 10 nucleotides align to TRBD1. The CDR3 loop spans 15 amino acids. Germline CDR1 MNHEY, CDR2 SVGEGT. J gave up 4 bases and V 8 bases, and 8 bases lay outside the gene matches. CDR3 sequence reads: CASGPGTGAYNEQFF. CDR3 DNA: TGTGCCAGCGGCCCCGGGACAGGGGCTTACAATGAGCAGTTCTTC.

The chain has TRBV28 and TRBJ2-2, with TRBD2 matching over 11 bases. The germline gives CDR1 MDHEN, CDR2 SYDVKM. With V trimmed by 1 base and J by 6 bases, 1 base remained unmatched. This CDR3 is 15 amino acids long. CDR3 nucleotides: TGTGCCAGCAGTTTATTTAGCGGGGGGGCCGGGGAGCTGTTTTTT. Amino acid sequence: CASSLFSGGAGELFF.

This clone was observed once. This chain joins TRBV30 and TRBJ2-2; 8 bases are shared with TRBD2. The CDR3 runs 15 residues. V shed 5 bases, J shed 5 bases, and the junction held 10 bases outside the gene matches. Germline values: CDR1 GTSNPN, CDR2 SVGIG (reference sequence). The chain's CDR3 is CAWAPRGGRTGELFF. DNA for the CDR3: TGTGCCTGGGCCCCCCGGGGGGGTAGGACCGGGGAGCTGTTTTTT.

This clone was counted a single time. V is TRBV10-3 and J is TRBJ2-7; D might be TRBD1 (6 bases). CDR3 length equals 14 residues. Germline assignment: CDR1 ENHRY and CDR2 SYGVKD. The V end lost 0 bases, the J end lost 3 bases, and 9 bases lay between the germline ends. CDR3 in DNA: TGTGCCATCAGTGAGTCGGTAGGGGGCTACGAGCAGTACTTC. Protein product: CAISESVGGYEQYF.

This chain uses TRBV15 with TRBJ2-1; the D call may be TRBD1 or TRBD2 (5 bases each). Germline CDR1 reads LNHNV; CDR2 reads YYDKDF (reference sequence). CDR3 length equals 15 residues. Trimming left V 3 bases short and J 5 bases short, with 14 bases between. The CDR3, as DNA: TGTGCCACCAGCAGGGCATTGGGACGGAACAATGAGCAGTTCTTC. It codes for CATSRALGRNNEQFF.

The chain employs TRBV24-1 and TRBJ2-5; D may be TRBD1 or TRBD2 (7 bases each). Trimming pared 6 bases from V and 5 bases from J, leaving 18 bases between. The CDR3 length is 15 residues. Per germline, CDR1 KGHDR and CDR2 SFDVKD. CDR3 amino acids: CATSRAGGALETQYF. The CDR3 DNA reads TGTGCCACCAGTAGAGCAGGGGGGGCTTTGGAGACCCAGTACTTC.

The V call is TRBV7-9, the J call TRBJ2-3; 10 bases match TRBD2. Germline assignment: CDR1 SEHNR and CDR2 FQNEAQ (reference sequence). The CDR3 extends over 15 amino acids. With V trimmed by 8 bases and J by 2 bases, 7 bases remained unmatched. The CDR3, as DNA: TGTGCCAGCGGTAGCGGGGGGTTTTTCACAGATACGCAGTATTTT. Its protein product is CASGSGGFFTDTQYF.

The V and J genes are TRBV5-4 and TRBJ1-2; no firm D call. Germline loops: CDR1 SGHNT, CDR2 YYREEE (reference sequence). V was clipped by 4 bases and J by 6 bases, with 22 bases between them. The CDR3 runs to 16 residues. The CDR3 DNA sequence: TGTGCCAGCAGCCCCCGTCCTTCTATGAGGGTTAATGGCTACACCTTC. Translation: CASSPRPSMRVNGYTF.

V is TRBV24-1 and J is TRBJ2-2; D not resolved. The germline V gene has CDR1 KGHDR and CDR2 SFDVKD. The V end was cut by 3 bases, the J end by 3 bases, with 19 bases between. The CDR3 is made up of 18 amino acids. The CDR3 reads CATSDLSSRPLDTGELFF. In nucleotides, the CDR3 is TGTGCCACCAGTGATCTATCCTCCCGGCCTTTGGACACCGGGGAGCTGTTTTTT.

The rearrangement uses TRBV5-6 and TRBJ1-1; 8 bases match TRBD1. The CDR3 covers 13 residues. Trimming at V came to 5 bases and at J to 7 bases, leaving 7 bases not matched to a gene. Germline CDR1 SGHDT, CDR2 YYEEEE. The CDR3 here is CASSAGQGVEAFF. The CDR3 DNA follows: TGTGCCAGCAGTGCTGGACAGGGAGTTGAAGCTTTCTTT.